A single T cell receptor (beta chain) is shown here with its context. Germline V gene lookup returns CDR1 SGHRS and CDR2 YFSETQ. CDR3 length: 14 amino acids. The ends were cut back, 4 bases at V and 4 bases at J, with 15 bases in the middle. One entry per CDR3 protein results from TCRdb running MiXCR on the 5' RACE reads. The sample carries under 300,000 distinct CDR3 sequences, 5.5% to 8.5% recorded once. This sample stems from a study of T cells after yellow fever vaccination. Study in general: In the case of low-cell-number fractions, SMART-Seq v4 Ultra Low Input was used for preparation.

This TCR was recovered from a young man who received the YFV17D yellow fever vaccine. This sequence joins TRBV5-1 and TRBJ2-7, with D tentatively TRBD1 (6 bases). This sample comprised CD4+ T cells sorted from PBMCs, obtained on the day of the yellow fever booster vaccination. In nucleotides, the CDR3 is TGCGCCAGCAGCCCCGGACAGAGAACTTACGAGCAGTACTTC. It yields the protein CASSPGQRTYEQYF.